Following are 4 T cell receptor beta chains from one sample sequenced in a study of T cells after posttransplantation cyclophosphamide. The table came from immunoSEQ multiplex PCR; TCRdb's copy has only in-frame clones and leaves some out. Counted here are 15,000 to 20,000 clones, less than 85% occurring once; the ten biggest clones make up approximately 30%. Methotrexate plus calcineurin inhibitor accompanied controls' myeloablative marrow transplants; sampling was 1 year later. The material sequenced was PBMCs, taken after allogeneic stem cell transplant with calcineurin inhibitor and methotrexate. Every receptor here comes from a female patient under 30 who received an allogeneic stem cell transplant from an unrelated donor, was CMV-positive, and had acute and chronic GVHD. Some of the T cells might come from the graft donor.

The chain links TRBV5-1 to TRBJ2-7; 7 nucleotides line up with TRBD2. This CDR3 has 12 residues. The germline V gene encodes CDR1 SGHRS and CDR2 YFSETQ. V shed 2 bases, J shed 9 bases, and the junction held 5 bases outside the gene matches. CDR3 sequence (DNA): TGCGCCAGCAGCTTTGGGGGGGAAGTGCAGTACTTC. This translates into CASSFGGEVQYF.

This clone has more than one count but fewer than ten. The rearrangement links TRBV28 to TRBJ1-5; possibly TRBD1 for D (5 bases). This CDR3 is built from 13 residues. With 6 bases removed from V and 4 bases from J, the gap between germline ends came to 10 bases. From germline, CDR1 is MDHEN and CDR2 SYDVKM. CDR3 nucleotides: TGTGCCAGCAGCCAGGGTCCAAATCAGCCCCAGCATTTT. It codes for CASSQGPNQPQHF.

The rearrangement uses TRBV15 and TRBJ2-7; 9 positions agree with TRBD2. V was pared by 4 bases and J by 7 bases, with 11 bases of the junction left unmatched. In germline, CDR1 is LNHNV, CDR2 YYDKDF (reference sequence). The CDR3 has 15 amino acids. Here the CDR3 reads CATSTDGSGRGEQYF. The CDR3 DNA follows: TGTGCCACCAGCACCGATGGTAGCGGGAGAGGTGAGCAGTACTTC.

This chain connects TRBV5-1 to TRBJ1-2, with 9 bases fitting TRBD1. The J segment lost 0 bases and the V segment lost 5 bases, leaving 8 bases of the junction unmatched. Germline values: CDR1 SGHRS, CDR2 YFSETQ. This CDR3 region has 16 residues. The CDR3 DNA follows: TGCGCCAGCAGGGACAGGGGCTCCTCCGCTAACTATGGCTACACCTTC. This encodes CASRDRGSSANYGYTF.